Included here is one T cell receptor (beta chain) sequence, with context. Its antigen remains undetermined. No base quality values were provided; no much bigger clone lies one nucleotide off. Including cysteine and phenylalanine, the CDR3 has 16 amino acids. The entry retains the CDR3 DNA only, 48 bases that are in frame from base 1. CDR1 MNHEY and CDR2 SVGAGI are derived from the germline V gene. The junction shows trimming of 4 bases on V and 4 bases on J, and the gene matches do not reach 9 bases of it. This sample was sequenced with an Illumina NovaSeq 6000. TCRalpha and TCRbeta cDNA libraries were built by 5'RACE with constant-segment primers, adding sample barcodes and unique molecular identifiers. RNA was extracted from every sample with Trizol reagent. The libraries were amplified in two PCR steps, and the second step added a second sample barcode and Illumina TruSeq adapters. Libraries were sequenced on an Illumina NovaSeq with 2 x 150 bp paired-end reads. The paper's data handling went like this. With migec v1.2.7, reads were demultiplexed and then collapsed into UMI-guided consensus sequences. Using mixcr v2.1.11, the UMI consensuses were aligned to TRA and TRB V and J templates and assembled into clonotypes. Clonotypes were classified as expanded or contracted when called significant by both edgeR and NoisET, with noise models trained on biological replicates. For edgeR calls, the thresholds were a false discovery rate-adjusted p below 0.01 and a log2 fold-change of 1. PCA with hierarchical clustering of max-normalized trajectories of the 1000 most abundant clonotypes was used as exploratory dynamics analysis. Separately sequenced CD4+ and CD8+ repertoires were used to assign the CD4 or CD8 phenotype of responding clones. Using fastp trimming at Q25 and MiXCR clonotype assembly, TCRdb reanalyzed the public sequencing data and kept in-frame beta chains. Each CDR3 protein gets just one entry, which takes the most common genes and DNA from the rows behind it. TCRdb, rather than the study authors, made the V and J calls. The sample table lists over 300,000 distinct CDR3 sequences, more than 20% of them with a count of one. The ten largest clones represent under 25% of the sample.

These data come from a study of T-cell memory formation after mild COVID-19 (dated by TCRdb to the early 2020s). Looking at the study overall: TCR sequence clusters from the two donors were found to be largely donor specific. The cohort was made up of two young adult volunteers, one female and one male, who were previously healthy. Longitudinal TCRalpha and TCRbeta repertoire sequencing tracked T-cell clones expanding and contracting after mild COVID-19 in a couple of donors.

Ficoll-Paque density gradient centrifugation was used to isolate PBMCs. General conclusions and limits of the study: Contracting CD4+ clones turned up mainly in the CM and EM memory subsets, whereas EMRA was where CD8+ clones were enriched. The study covered only a couple of mild cases, and larger cohorts including severe cases with pre-infection samples were considered necessary. Whether the second-wave clones peaking on day 37 were SARS-CoV-2 specific was not confirmed. The detection of some responding clones in pre-infection memory suggests that pre-existing cross-reactive memory T cells joined the SARS-CoV-2 response. Clones that contracted from day 15 to 85 showed balanced CD4/CD8 phenotypes, whereas a second wave of clones that expanded from day 15 to 37 leaned towards CD4+.

This TCR was recovered from a man aged 18 to 29 who had mild COVID-19 (a few samples of this study predate the infection). The sample titles of this study are shuffled in the database, so cell type and time point are left out; the donor was told from shared clones. The sample comprised PBMCs or a T cell subset sorted from them (not recorded which). The sequence links TRBV6-5 to TRBJ1-1, with 10 bases in between that match TRBD1. Here is the DNA: TGTGCCAGCAGTTCGCCTCGGGACAGGGGAGGCACTGAAGCTTTCTTT. It translates as CASSSPRDRGGTEAFF.